This T cell receptor beta chain was recorded in a study of cytomegalovirus exposure and HLA in healthy donors. Germline CDR1 SNHLY, CDR2 FYNNEI. This CDR3 has 14 amino acids. Trimming removed 5 bases at V and 4 bases at J, with 12 bases between. A note on this clone: Antigen: not known.

Amplification used 60 Vbeta primers and 13 Jbeta primers. Profiled with immunoSEQ multiplex PCR; TCRdb holds only in-frame clones, not every one. The data show under 200,000 clones, around three quarters seen once. Regarding the study as a whole: There were several of the most significant clusters that appeared linked to common viral pathogens in a later analysis.

The specimen was PBMCs. The sequence was collected from a woman in her forties in good health and CMV-seronegative. The chain employs TRBV2 and TRBJ1-5, with D perhaps TRBD1 (5 bases). Here the CDR3 reads CASSSQGINQPQHF. The CDR3 DNA sequence: TGTGCCAGCAGTAGTCAGGGAATTAATCAGCCCCAGCATTTT.